This TCR beta chain was profiled in a study of cytomegalovirus exposure and HLA in healthy donors. Study results and limitations: About 87% or about 30% of the time was how often most TCR beta V segments were productive, according to an earlier analysis. Most TCR sequences were rare, but some public TCRs occurred in many donors. Later analysis identified a missense DCLRE1C variant that was linked to TCR beta V- and J-gene trimming. CMV serostatus was the only immune exposure information that was available.

A multiplex PCR was run with 60 Vbeta primers and 13 Jbeta primers. The repertoire was sequenced with immunoSEQ multiplex PCR; TCRdb's copy has only in-frame clones and lacks some. The sample consists of 150,000 to 200,000 clones, around 83% of them appearing once. On this clone itself: The antigen is unknown.

The sequence came from a woman between 40 and 50 years old in good health and CMV-seronegative. The sequencing sample was made of PBMCs.

The CDR3 is CASSTGCGSQGVGSGELFF. The CDR3 bases are TGTGCCAGCAGCACAGGCTGTGGGTCTCAAGGGGTCGGGAGCGGGGAGCTGTTTTTT. The chain uses TRBV21-1 and TRBJ2-2; TRBD2 is the table's D call, not checked against the DNA. TRBV21-1 is noted as a pseudogene. The CDR3 runs 19 residues.